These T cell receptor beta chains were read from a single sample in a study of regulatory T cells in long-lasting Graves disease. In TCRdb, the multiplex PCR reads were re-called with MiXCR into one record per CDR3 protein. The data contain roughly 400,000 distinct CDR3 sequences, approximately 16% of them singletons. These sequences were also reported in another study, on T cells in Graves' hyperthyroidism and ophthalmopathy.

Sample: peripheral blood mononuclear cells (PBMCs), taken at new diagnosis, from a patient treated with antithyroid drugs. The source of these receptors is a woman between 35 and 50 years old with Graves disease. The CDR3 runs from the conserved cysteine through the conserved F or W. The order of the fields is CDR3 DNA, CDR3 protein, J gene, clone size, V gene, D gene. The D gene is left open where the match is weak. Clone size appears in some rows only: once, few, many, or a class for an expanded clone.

cdr3_nt: TGTGCCAGCAGTGAAACGGGGATAGGCCAGCCCCAGCATTTT; cdr3_aa: CASSETGIGQPQHF; j_call: TRBJ1-5; clone_size: many; v_call: TRBV6-1; d_call: .
cdr3_nt: TGTGCCAGCCAGTGGAATACTGAGCAGTTCTTC; cdr3_aa: CASQWNTEQFF; j_call: TRBJ2-1; clone_size: few; v_call: TRBV25-1; d_call: .
cdr3_nt: TGTGCCAGCAGCAGCTATTCACCGGGAGATGAGCAGTTCTTC; cdr3_aa: CASSSYSPGDEQFF; j_call: TRBJ2-1; clone_size: many; v_call: TRBV13; d_call: .
cdr3_nt: TGCGCCAGCAGCTTGCGGGGATCCCCCCGCCCGCAAACACAAGAGACCCAGTACTTC; cdr3_aa: CASSLRGSPRPQTQETQYF; j_call: TRBJ2-5; clone_size: .; v_call: TRBV5-1; d_call: .
cdr3_nt: TGCGCCAGCAGCTTGGACGGCGGACTAACCTACAATGAGCAGTTCTTC; cdr3_aa: CASSLDGGLTYNEQFF; j_call: TRBJ2-1; clone_size: many; v_call: TRBV5-1; d_call: .
cdr3_nt: TGTGCCAGCAGTTTAGCGGGGCAGGTTGCCAAGGGGGAGCGGTACTTC; cdr3_aa: CASSLAGQVAKGERYF; j_call: TRBJ2-7; clone_size: .; v_call: TRBV12-3/TRBV12-4; d_call: .
cdr3_nt: TGTGCCAGCAGGAGCAGGACAGACTATAATGAAAAACTGTTTTTT; cdr3_aa: CASRSRTDYNEKLFF; j_call: TRBJ1-4; clone_size: few; v_call: TRBV6-1; d_call: .
cdr3_nt: TGTGCCAGCACCCGACTAGCGGGATACAATGAGCAGTTCTTC; cdr3_aa: CASTRLAGYNEQFF; j_call: TRBJ2-1; clone_size: once; v_call: TRBV6-2/TRBV6-3; d_call: TRBD2
cdr3_nt: TGTGCCAGCTCACCGCCTACTAGCGGAATGGGGACCGGGGAGCTGTTTTTT; cdr3_aa: CASSPPTSGMGTGELFF; j_call: TRBJ2-2; clone_size: .; v_call: TRBV18; d_call: TRBD2
cdr3_nt: TGTGCCAGCAGTAAGACCCCAACTAGCGGGACCTACGAGCAGTACTTC; cdr3_aa: CASSKTPTSGTYEQYF; j_call: TRBJ2-7; clone_size: few; v_call: TRBV6-1; d_call: TRBD2
cdr3_nt: TGTGCCAGCAGCTTGCTAGCGGGAGGGGACAATGAGCAGTTCTTC; cdr3_aa: CASSLLAGGDNEQFF; j_call: TRBJ2-1; clone_size: many; v_call: TRBV7-9; d_call: TRBD2
cdr3_nt: TGTGCCAGCAGTTCCCAGAGGCGGCTAGCGGGGAGCAATGAGCAGTTCTTC; cdr3_aa: CASSSQRRLAGSNEQFF; j_call: TRBJ2-1; clone_size: many; v_call: TRBV12-3/TRBV12-4; d_call: TRBD2
cdr3_nt: TGTGCCAGCTCACCCGCGGATGGCACCTATGGCTACACCTTC; cdr3_aa: CASSPADGTYGYTF; j_call: TRBJ1-2; clone_size: many; v_call: TRBV18; d_call: .
cdr3_nt: TGTGCCAGCAGTCGGGGACAGGGGAAAAGCAAAAACATTCAGTACTTC; cdr3_aa: CASSRGQGKSKNIQYF; j_call: TRBJ2-4; clone_size: many; v_call: TRBV27; d_call: TRBD1
cdr3_nt: TGTGCCAGTAGTACACAGGGGGCGAACCAAGAGACCCAGTACTTC; cdr3_aa: CASSTQGANQETQYF; j_call: TRBJ2-5; clone_size: .; v_call: TRBV19; d_call: TRBD1
cdr3_nt: TGTGCCAGCAGCGAGGGACTAGAACAAGAGACCCAGTACTTC; cdr3_aa: CASSEGLEQETQYF; j_call: TRBJ2-5; clone_size: many; v_call: TRBV12-3/TRBV12-4; d_call: TRBD2
cdr3_nt: TGTGCCAGTAGTATTACCGGGACAGGGTTCAATCAGCCCCAGCATTTT; cdr3_aa: CASSITGTGFNQPQHF; j_call: TRBJ1-5; clone_size: .; v_call: TRBV19; d_call: TRBD1
cdr3_nt: TGTGCCAGCAGTCCGGAGAACGCGGTTTTGGAAAAACTGTTTTTT; cdr3_aa: CASSPENAVLEKLFF; j_call: TRBJ1-4; clone_size: many; v_call: TRBV28; d_call: .
cdr3_nt: TGTGCCACGAAAGTGTCGGGCGACCCGGACAATGAGCAGTTCTTC; cdr3_aa: CATKVSGDPDNEQFF; j_call: TRBJ2-1; clone_size: few; v_call: TRBV10-3; d_call: .
cdr3_nt: TGTGCCAGTAGTATTGCAGGGGCCAGCTCCTACGAGCAGTACTTC; cdr3_aa: CASSIAGASSYEQYF; j_call: TRBJ2-7; clone_size: many; v_call: TRBV19; d_call: .
cdr3_nt: TGTGCCAGCAGTTTACGAGCGGGAGTAACGTACAATGAGCAGTTCTTC; cdr3_aa: CASSLRAGVTYNEQFF; j_call: TRBJ2-1; clone_size: few; v_call: TRBV28; d_call: TRBD2
cdr3_nt: TGTGCCAGCAGTTTAAGGGGATATGGCTACACCTTC; cdr3_aa: CASSLRGYGYTF; j_call: TRBJ1-2; clone_size: many; v_call: TRBV28; d_call: .
cdr3_nt: TGTGCCAGCAGTGAACTACAGGGGGCGCGAAGCTATGGCTACACCTTC; cdr3_aa: CASSELQGARSYGYTF; j_call: TRBJ1-2; clone_size: many; v_call: TRBV2; d_call: TRBD1
cdr3_nt: TGCAGTGCTAGACTCTACCCGGGGGGGGGAGAAACAGATACGCAGTATTTT; cdr3_aa: CSARLYPGGGETDTQYF; j_call: TRBJ2-3; clone_size: .; v_call: TRBV20-1; d_call: TRBD2
cdr3_nt: TGTGCCAGCAGTTCGAGACAGGGCCAGGGGAGTGAAAAACTGTTTTTT; cdr3_aa: CASSSRQGQGSEKLFF; j_call: TRBJ1-4; clone_size: many; v_call: TRBV28; d_call: TRBD1
cdr3_nt: TGTGCCAGCAGCTCCGACCCCGGGGCAACAACCCAGTTCTTC; cdr3_aa: CASSSDPGATTQFF; j_call: TRBJ2-1; clone_size: many; v_call: TRBV7-3; d_call: .